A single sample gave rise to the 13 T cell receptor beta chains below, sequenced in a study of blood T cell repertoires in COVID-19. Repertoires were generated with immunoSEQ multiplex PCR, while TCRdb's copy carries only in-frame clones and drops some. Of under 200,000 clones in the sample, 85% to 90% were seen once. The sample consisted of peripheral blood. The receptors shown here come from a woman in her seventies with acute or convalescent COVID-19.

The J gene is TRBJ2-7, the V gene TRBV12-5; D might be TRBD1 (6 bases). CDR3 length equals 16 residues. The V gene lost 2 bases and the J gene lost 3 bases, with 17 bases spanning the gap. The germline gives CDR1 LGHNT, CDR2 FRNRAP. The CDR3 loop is CASGLPSPLGGYEQYF. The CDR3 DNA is TGTGCTAGTGGTTTGCCGTCACCCCTAGGGGGCTACGAGCAGTACTTC.

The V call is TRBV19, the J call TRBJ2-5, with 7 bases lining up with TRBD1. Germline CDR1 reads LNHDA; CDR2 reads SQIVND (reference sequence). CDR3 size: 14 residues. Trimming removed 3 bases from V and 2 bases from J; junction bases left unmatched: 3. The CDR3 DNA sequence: TGTGCCAGTAGTATGGACAGGCGGCAAGAGACCCAGTACTTC. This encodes CASSMDRRQETQYF.

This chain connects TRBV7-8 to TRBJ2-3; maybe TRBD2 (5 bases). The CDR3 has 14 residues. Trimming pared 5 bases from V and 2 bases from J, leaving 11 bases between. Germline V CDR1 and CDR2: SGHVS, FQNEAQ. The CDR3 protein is CASSRGLFTDTQYF. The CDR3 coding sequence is TGTGCCAGCAGCCGAGGGCTTTTCACAGATACGCAGTATTTT.

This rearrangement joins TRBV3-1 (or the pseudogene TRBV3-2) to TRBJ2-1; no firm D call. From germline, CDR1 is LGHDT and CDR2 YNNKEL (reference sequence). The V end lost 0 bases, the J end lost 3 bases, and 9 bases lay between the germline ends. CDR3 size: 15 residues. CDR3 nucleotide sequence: TGTGCCAGCAGCCAAGATGAACAATTCTACAATGAGCAGTTCTTC. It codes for CASSQDEQFYNEQFF.

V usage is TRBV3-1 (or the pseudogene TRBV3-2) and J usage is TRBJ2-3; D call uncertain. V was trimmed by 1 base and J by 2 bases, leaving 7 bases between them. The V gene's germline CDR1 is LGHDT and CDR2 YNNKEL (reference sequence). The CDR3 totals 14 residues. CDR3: CASSQVSSTDTQYF. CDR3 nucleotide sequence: TGTGCCAGCAGCCAAGTGTCGTCCACAGATACGCAGTATTTT.

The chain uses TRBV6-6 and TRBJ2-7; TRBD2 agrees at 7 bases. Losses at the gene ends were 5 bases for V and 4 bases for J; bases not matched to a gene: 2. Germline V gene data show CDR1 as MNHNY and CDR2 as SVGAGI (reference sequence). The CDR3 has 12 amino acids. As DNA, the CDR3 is TGTGCCAGCAGTATAGCGGGTTACGAGCAGTACTTC. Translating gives CASSIAGYEQYF.

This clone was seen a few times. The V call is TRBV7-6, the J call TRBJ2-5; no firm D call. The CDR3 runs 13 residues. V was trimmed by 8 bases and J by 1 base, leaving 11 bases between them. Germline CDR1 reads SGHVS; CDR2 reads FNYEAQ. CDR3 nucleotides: TGTGCCAGCGCCGGTAATCCCCAAGAGACCCAGTACTTC. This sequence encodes CASAGNPQETQYF.

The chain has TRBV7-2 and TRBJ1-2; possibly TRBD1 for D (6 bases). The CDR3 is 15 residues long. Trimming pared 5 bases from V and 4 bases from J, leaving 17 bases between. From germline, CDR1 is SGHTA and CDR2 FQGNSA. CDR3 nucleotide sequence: TGTGCCAGCAGCCTCTTACGACAGGACACCTATGGCTACACCTTC. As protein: CASSLLRQDTYGYTF.

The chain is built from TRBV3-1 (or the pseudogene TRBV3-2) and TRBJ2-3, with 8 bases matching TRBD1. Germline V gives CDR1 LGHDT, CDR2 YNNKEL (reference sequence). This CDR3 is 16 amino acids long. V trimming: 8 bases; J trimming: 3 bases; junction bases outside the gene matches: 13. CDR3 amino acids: CASGQGIQYSTDTQYF. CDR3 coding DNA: TGTGCCAGCGGACAGGGAATACAATATAGTACAGATACGCAGTATTTT.

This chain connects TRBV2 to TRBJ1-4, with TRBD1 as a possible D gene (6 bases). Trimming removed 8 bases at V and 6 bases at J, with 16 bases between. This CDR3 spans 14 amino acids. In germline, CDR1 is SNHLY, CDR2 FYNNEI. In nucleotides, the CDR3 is TGTGCCAGCGGCCGCGCAGGGGCAGATGAAAAACTGTTTTTT. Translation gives CASGRAGADEKLFF. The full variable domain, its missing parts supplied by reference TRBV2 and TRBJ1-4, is EPEVTQTPSHQVTQMGQEVILRCVPISNHLYFYWYRQILGQKVEFLVSFYNNEISEKSEIFDDQFSVERPDGSNFTLKIRSTKLEDSAMYFCASGRAGADEKLFFGSGTQLSVL.

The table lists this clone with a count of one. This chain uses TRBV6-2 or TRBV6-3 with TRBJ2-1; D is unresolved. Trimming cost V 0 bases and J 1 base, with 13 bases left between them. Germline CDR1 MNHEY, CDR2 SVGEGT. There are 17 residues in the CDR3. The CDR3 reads CASSYSKISRSYNEQFF. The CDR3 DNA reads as TGTGCCAGCAGTTACTCGAAGATCTCCCGGTCCTACAATGAGCAGTTCTTC.

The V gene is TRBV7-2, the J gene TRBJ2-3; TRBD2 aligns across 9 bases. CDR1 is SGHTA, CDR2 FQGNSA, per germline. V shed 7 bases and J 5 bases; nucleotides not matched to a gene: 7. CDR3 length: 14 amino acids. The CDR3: CASKSGRSGDTQYF. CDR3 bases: TGTGCCAGCAAAAGCGGGAGGTCGGGAGATACGCAGTATTTT.

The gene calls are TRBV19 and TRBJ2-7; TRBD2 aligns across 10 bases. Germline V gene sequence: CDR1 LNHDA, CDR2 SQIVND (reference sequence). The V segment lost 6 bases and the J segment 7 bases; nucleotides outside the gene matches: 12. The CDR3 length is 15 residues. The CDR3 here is CASRPRGLAGVEQYF. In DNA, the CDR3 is TGTGCCAGTAGGCCCCGGGGCCTAGCGGGAGTTGAGCAGTACTTC.